Listed below are T cell receptor beta chains from one sample, sequenced in a study of chemoradiotherapy in HPV16-positive cancers. Data came from immunoSEQ multiplex PCR; TCRdb stores just in-frame clones and leaves some out. The repertoire consists of roughly 7,100 clones, with about 80% occurring once and the leading ten covering approximately 3.1%. The source was blood, collected from a patient who underwent chemoradiotherapy. These receptors came from a human donor with HPV-associated anogenital cancer. Each CDR3 is given with its conserved first and last residue.

>TRBV6-4
CASSDSTSGGANEQFF
>TRBV10-3
CAISVTETTDTQYF
>TRBV28
CASKLSGIQETQYF
>TRBV7-9
CASTVQEVETQYF
>TRBV19
CASTLDRGQETQYF
>TRBV13
CASSLGREPGETQYF
>TRBV5-6
CASSLAANGIGEQYF
>TRBV15
CATSSTNRGWVYGYTF
>TRBV2
CASSDAGSGTYEQYF
>TRBV19
CASSIQGGAGELFF
>TRBV6-1
CASSESPWVAGASYEQYF
>TRBV28
CASKKSGGHQPQHF
>TRBV7-9
CASSLGWSQDTEAFF
>TRBV6-4
CASRGDSGTEAFF
>TRBV6-6
CASSYYIQRTDTQYF
>TRBV6-5
CASSQGRLAKNIQYF
>TRBV5-6
CASSAGDWTDTQYF
>TRBV19
CASSSYATGGTGELFF
>TRBV28
CASTEGYATNEKLFF
>TRBV6-6
CASRVGVTNTGELFF